This T cell receptor beta chain was captured by sequencing in a study of spatial heterogeneity in lung cancer. Study-level results: Approximate estimated coverage of tumor T cells amounted to approximately 6.8% for alpha and 13% for beta chains. One measure, the expanded intratumoral alpha and beta TCR count, tracked tumor mutation counts.

This clonotype occurred a few times. The antigen is not known. TCRdb re-analysed the 5' RACE reads in MiXCR, keeping a single row per CDR3 protein. The sample holds about 22,000 distinct CDR3 sequences, 2.8% seen once. Described time point: sample taken at primary tumor resection. CDR1 and CDR2 (germline): SQVTM, ANQGSEA. CDR3 length: 15 amino acids. V lost 4 bases to trimming and J lost 1 base, with 17 bases between them. This chain connects TRBV29-1 to TRBJ2-7; a possible D gene is TRBD2 (5 bases). The receptor was isolated from a male donor with early-stage non-small cell lung cancer. This sample comprised lung tumor tissue, obtained at surgery. CDR3 protein: CSVVLGFEGSYEQYF. The CDR3 bases are TGCAGCGTTGTTTTGGGGTTCGAGGGTTCCTACGAGCAGTACTTC.